Sequencing of this TCR beta chain was carried out in a study of cytomegalovirus exposure and HLA in healthy donors. Study details: Falling in the Caucasian-associated ancestry cluster were 80% to 85% of approximately 400 genotyped donors. Study conclusions and caveats: As was reported, the HLA-A and HLA-B alleles of most subjects were accurately predicted from TCR beta sequences. A highly shared variant cluster was judged a likely technical artifact.

PCR employed 60 Vbeta and 13 Jbeta primers. Assay: immunoSEQ multiplex PCR; the TCRdb copy retains only in-frame clones and omits some. Seen here are about 150,000 clones, over 60% observed once, and the top ten hold less than 15%. Healthy people donating bone marrow made up the donors. The germline gives CDR1 MGHRA, CDR2 YSYEKL. This CDR3 is 13 amino acids long. A remark on this clone: Its antigen remains unidentified. One end of the junction does not line up with germline, which may come from a read error.

This clonotype originated in a man aged 40-49 years in good health and CMV-seropositive. The sequenced sample consisted of PBMCs. The J gene is TRBJ1-1, the V gene TRBV4-1; 10 bases align to TRBD1. This CDR3 reads CASSQDGTGAPYF. As DNA, the CDR3 is TGCGCCAGCAGCCAAGACGGGACAGGGGCCCCTTACTTT.